The present T cell receptor (beta chain) was sequenced within a study of blood T cell repertoires in COVID-19 (dated by TCRdb to about 2020). The study in broad terms: Samples covering the acute and convalescent phases of COVID-19 were provided by collaborators in the United States, Italy and Spain. The prospective study material was composed of cDNA or gDNA derived from T cells, B-cell-depleted T cells, or PBMCs. Deeply sampled blood TCRbeta repertoires from subjects exposed to, actively infected with, or recovered from COVID-19 were included in the dataset. The repertoires were released in a freely available public database meant as a resource for research on the immune response to SARS-CoV-2. Samples were obtained from the ongoing ImmuneRACE study (first 160 participants) and from about 1,300 subjects provided by 6 global collaborators. Sample metadata almost always included a de-identified subject ID, COVID-19 status, age in years and sex. Where HLA class I and class II types were available, the types were taken from metadata supplied by the sample provider, not from assay-based typing.

Collaborating institutions collected whole blood in K2EDTA tubes following their own protocols. For TCRbeta analysis, collaborators shipped samples as frozen whole blood, isolated PBMCs, or DNA extracted from either of those sample types. About this clone itself: This clone's antigen is unknown. Per-nucleotide qualities are absent, and no much larger clonotype sits a single base away.

The CDR1 and CDR2 encoded by the germline V gene are MDHEN and SYDVKM. V gives up 5 bases and J gives up 0 bases, and the segment between their germline ends measures 23 bases. Spanning cysteine to phenylalanine, the CDR3 consists of 18 amino acids. Left in the record is the CDR3 DNA by itself, 54 bases read in frame from the first base. Overall results and qualifications from the work: How much clinical and demographic metadata was included differed by source and by participant, and the metadata was provided uncurated.

TCRbeta CDR3 regions were amplified from genomic DNA by means of the immunoSEQ Assay, a bias-controlled multiplex PCR. The paper's data handling went like this. Nucleated cell counts per sample were estimated from amplification of reference gene primers within the assay. To quantify the absolute abundance of each unique TCRbeta CDR3 rearrangement, sequence reads were collapsed and filtered. For each sample, productive Simpson clonality was calculated by taking the square root of Simpson's diversity index across productive rearrangements. TCRdb mirrors the immuneACCESS table, restricted to in-frame sequences. Some clones are absent from its copies; in checked studies, under half trace to an unresolved V gene, and the reason for the others is unknown. Clone size and the V and J calls come from that table; the DNA yielded D and trimming. The sample contains 470,000 or so clones, approximately 83% of them found a single time. The ten largest clones capture more than 3% of the sample.

Sequenced input: peripheral blood. This clonotype was obtained from a human donor in a cohort sampled during active COVID-19. This sequence uses TRBV28 and TRBJ2-7, with the D gene call left open. The CDR3 here reads CASSLESSLSRGSYEQYF. In nucleotides, the sequence is TGTGCCAGCAGTCTAGAGTCATCTTTATCCAGAGGCTCCTACGAGCAGTACTTC.